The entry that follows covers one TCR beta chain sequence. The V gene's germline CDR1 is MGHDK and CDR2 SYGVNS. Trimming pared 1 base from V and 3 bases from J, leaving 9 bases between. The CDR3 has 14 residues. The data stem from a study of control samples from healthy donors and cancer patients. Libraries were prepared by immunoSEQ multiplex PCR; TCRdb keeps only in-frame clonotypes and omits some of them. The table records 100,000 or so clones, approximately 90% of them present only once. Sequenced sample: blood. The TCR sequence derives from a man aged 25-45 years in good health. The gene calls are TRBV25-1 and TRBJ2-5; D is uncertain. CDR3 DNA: TGTGCCAGCAGTGAATCGGTGTCCAAAGAGACCCAGTACTTC. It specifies CASSESVSKETQYF. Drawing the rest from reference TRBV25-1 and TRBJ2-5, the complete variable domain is EADIYQTPRYLVIGTGKKITLECSQTMGHDKMYWYQQDPGMELHLIHYSYGVNSTEKGDLSSESTVSRIRTEHFPLTLESARPSHTSQYLCASSESVSKETQYFGPGTRLLVL.